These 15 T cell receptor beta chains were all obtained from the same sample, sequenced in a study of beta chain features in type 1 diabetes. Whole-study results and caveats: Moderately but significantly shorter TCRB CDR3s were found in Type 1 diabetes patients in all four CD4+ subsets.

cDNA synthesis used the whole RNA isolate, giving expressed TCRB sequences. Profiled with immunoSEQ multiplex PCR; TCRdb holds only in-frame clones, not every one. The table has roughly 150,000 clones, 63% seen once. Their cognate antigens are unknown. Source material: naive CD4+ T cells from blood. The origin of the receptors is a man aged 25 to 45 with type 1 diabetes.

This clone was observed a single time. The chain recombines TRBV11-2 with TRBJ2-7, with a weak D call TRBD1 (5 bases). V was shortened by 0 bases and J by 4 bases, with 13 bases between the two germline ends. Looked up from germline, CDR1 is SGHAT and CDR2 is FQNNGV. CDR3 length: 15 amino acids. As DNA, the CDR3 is TGTGCCAGCAGCTTAGACCCGCAGGGTTTGTACGAGCAGTACTTC. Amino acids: CASSLDPQGLYEQYF.

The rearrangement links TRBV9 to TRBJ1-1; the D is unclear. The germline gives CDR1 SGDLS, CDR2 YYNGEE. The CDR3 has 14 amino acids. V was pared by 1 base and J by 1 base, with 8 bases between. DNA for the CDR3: TGTGCCAGCAGCGTAAGTTCCCAGAACACTGAAGCTTTCTTT. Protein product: CASSVSSQNTEAFF.

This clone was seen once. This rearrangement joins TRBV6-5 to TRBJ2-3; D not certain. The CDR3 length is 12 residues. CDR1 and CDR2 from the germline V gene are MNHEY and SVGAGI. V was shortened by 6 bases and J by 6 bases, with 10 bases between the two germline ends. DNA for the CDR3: TGTGCCAGCAGCACTGGTGGTGATACGCAGTATTTT. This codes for CASSTGGDTQYF.

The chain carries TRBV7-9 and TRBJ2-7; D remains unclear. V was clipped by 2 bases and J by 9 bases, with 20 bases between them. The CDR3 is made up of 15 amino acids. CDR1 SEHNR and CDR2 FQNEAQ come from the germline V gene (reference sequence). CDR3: CASSLNLVGIWGQYF. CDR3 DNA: TGTGCCAGCAGCTTAAACCTTGTAGGGATCTGGGGGCAGTACTTC.

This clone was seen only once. The DNA of the CDR3 is TGCAGCGTTCACGGTCTAGCGGGGGGCCACAATGAGCAGTTCTTC. Translation gives CSVHGLAGGHNEQFF. The chain has TRBV29-1 and TRBJ2-1; 11 bases match TRBD2. This CDR3 comprises 15 residues. Germline V gene data show CDR1 as SQVTM and CDR2 as ANQGSEA. The V gene end was trimmed by 5 bases and the J gene end by 5 bases; junction bases not matched to a gene: 8.

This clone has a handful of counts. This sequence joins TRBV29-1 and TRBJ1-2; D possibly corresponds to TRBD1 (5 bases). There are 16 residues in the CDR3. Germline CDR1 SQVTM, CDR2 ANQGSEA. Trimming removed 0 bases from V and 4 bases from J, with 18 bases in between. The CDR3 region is CSVEEGLGGLAYGYTF. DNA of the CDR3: TGCAGCGTTGAAGAGGGACTGGGAGGTTTAGCCTATGGCTACACCTTC.

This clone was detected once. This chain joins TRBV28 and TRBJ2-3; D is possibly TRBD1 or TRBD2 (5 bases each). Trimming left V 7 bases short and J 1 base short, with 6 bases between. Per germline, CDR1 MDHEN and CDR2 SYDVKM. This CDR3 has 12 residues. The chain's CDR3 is CASMGRTDTQYF. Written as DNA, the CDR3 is TGTGCCAGCATGGGACGCACAGATACGCAGTATTTT.

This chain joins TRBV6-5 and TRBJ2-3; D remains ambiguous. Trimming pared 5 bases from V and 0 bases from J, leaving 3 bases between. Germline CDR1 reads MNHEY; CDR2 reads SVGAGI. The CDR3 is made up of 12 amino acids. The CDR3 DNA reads TGTGCCAGCAGTCAGAGCACAGATACGCAGTATTTT. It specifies CASSQSTDTQYF.

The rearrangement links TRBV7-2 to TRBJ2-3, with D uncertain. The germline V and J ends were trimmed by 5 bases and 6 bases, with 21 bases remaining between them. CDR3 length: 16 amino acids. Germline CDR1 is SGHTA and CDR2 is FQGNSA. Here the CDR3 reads CASSAHFGLGSDTQYF. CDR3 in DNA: TGTGCCAGCAGCGCCCACTTTGGATTGGGGTCCGATACGCAGTATTTT.

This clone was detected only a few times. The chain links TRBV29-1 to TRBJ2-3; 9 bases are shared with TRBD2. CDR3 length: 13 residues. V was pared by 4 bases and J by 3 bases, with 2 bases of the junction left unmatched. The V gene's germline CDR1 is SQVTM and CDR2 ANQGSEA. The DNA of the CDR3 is TGCAGCGTTGTTGCGGGGGGGACAGATACGCAGTATTTT. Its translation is CSVVAGGTDTQYF.

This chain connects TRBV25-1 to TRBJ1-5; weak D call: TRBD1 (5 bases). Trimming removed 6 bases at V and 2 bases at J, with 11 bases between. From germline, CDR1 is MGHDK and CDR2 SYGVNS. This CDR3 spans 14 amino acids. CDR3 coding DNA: TGTGCCAGCAGAGGGACGGAGGGCAATCAGCCCCAGCATTTT. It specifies CASRGTEGNQPQHF.

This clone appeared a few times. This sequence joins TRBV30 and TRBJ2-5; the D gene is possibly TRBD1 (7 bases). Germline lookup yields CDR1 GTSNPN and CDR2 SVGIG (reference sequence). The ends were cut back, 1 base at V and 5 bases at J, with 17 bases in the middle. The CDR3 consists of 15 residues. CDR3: CAWSALSQGRETQYF. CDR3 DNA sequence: TGTGCCTGGAGTGCCCTATCACAGGGGAGGGAGACCCAGTACTTC.

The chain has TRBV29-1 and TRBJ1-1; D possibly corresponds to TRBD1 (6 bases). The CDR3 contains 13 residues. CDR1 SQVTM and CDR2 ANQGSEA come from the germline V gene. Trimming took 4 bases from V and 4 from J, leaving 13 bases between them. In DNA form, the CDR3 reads TGCAGCGTTGGGTACAGGGCTCTCACTGAAGCTTTCTTT. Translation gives CSVGYRALTEAFF.

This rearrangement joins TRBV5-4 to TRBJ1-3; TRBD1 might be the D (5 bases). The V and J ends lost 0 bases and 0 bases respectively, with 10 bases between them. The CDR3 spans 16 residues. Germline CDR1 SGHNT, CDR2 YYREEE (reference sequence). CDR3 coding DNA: TGTGCCAGCAGCTTGGATCCGGACATCTCTGGAAACACCATATATTTT. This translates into CASSLDPDISGNTIYF.

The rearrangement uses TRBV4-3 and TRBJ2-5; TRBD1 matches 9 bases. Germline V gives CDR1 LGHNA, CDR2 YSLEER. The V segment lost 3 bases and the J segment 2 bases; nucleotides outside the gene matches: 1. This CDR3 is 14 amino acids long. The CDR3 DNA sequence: TGCGCCAGCAGCCACGGGACAGGGCAAGAGACCCAGTACTTC. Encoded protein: CASSHGTGQETQYF.